This record concerns one TCR beta chain sequence. Sequenced by immunoSEQ multiplex PCR; TCRdb stores in-frame clones only, minus some. The sample consists of 90,000 to 110,000 clones, around 89% of them appearing once. The source of the sample is a study of glioma-infiltrating T cells after dendritic cell vaccination. Overall study context: Between about 2002 and 2013, patients got autologous tumor lysate-pulsed dendritic cell vaccines.

The time point was: after dendritic cell vaccination, including at tumor progression/relapse. The CDR3 loop spans 18 amino acids. V lost 4 bases and J lost 2; bases outside the gene matches: 9. Germline V CDR1 and CDR2: ENHRY, SYGVKD. This TCR was sampled from a human donor with glioblastoma. The sample in question was blood, obtained after dendritic cell vaccination. The chain employs TRBV10-3 and TRBJ2-5; 14 nucleotides agree with TRBD2. The CDR3 is CAISALGLAGGEQETQYF. The CDR3 region has the DNA TGTGCCATCAGTGCTTTAGGACTAGCGGGGGGCGAACAAGAGACCCAGTACTTC.